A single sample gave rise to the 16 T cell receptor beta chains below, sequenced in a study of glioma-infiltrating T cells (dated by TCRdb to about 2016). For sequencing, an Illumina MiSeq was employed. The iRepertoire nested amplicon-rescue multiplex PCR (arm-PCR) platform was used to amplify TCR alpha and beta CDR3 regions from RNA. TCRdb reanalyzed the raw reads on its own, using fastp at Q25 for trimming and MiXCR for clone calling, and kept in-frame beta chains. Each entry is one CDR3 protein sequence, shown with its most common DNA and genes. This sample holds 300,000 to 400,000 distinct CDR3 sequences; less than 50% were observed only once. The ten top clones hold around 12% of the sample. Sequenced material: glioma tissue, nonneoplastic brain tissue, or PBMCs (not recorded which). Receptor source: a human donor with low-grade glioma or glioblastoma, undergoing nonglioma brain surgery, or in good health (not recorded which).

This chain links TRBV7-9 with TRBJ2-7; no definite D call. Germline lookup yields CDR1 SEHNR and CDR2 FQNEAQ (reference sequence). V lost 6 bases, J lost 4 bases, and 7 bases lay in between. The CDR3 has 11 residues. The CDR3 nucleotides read TGTGCCAGCAGTACCCCATACGAGCAGTACTTC. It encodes CASSTPYEQYF.

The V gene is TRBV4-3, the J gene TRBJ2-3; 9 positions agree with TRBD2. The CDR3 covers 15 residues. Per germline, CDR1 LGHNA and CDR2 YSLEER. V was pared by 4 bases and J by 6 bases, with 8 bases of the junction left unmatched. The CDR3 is CASSPGGAGGDTQYF. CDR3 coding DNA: TGCGCCAGCAGCCCCGGGGGCGCGGGAGGGGATACGCAGTATTTT.

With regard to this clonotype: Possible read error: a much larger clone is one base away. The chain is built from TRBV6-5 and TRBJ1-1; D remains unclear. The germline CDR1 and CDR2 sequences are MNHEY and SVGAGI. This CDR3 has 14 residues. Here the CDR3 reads CASSYRLGPTGAFF. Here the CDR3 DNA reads TGTGCCAGCAGTTATAGGTTGGGTCCCACTGGAGCTTTCTTT.

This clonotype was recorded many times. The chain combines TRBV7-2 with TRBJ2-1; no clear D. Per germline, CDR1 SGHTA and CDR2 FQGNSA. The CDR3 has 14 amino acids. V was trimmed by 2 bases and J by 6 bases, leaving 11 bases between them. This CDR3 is CASSLSGLGNEQFF. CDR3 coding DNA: TGTGCCAGCAGCTTAAGTGGTCTAGGCAATGAGCAGTTCTTC.

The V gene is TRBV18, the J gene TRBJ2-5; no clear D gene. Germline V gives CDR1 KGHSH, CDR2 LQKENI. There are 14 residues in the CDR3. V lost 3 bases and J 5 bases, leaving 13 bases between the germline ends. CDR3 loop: CASSPRGERETQYF. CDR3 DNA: TGTGCCAGCTCACCGAGAGGTGAACGGGAGACCCAGTACTTC.

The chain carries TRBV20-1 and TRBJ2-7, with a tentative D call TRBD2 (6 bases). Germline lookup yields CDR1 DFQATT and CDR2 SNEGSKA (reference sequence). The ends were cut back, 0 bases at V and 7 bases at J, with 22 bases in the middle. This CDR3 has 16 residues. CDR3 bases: TGCAGTGCTAGAGATCGGGTGGCGGGGTGGGATCGGGAGCAGTACTTC. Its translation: CSARDRVAGWDREQYF.

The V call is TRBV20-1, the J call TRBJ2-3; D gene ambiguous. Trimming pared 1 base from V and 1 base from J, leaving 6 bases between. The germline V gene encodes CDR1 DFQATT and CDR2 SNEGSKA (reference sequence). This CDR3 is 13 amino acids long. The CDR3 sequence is CSARAPGTDTQYF. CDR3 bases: TGCAGTGCTAGAGCTCCAGGCACAGATACGCAGTATTTT.

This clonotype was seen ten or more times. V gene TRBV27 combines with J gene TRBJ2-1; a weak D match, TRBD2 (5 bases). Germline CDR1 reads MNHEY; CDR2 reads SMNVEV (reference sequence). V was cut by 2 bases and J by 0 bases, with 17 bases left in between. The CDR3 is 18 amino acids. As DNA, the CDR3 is TGTGCCAGCAGTTTACTAGGTTGGGAGCAGAGCTCCTACAATGAGCAGTTCTTC. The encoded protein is CASSLLGWEQSSYNEQFF.

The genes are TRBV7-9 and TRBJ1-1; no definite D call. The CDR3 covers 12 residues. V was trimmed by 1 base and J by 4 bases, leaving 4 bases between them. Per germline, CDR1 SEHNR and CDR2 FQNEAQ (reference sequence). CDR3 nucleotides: TGTGCCAGCAGCTTAGAGCTCACTGAAGCTTTCTTT. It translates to CASSLELTEAFF.

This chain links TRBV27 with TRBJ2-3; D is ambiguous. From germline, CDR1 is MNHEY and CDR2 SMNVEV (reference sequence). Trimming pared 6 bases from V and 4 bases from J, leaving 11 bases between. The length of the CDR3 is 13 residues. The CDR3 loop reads CASSGSRADTQYF. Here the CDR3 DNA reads TGTGCCAGCAGCGGTTCTAGGGCAGATACGCAGTATTTT.

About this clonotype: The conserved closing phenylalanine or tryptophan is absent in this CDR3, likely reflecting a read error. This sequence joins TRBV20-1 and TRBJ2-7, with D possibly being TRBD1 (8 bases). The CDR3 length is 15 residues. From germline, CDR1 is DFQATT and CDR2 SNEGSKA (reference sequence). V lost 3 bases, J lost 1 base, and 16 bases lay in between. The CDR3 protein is CSASADRGLSYEQYL. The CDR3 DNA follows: TGCAGTGCTAGCGCAGACAGGGGACTATCCTACGAGCAGTACCTC.

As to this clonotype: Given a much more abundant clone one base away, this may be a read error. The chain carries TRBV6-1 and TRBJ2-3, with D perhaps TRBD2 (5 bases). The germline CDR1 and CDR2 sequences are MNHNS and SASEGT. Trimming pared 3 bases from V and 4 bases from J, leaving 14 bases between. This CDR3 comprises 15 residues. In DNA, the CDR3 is TGTGCCAGCAGTGATGGGAGAGGGTTCCCAGATACGCAGTATTTT. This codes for CASSDGRGFPDTQYF.

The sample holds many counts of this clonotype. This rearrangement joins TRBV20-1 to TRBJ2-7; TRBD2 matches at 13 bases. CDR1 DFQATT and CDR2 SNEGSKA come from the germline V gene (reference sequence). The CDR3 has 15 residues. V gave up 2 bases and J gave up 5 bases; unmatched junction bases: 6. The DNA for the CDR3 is TGCAGTGCTAGAACACTAGCGGGAGGGCAACACGAGCAGTACTTC. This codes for CSARTLAGGQHEQYF.

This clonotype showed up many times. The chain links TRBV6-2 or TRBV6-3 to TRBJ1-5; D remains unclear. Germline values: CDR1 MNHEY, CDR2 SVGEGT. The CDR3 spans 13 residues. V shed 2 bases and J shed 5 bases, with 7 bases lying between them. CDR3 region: CASSYTRHQPQHF. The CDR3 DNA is TGTGCCAGCAGTTACACGAGACATCAGCCCCAGCATTTT.

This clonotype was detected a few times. CDR3 coding DNA: TGTGCCAGTAGTATAATCCACAGAAACAATGAGCAGTTCTTC. Encoded protein: CASSIIHRNNEQFF. The chain employs TRBV19 and TRBJ2-1; no reliable D call. Germline loops: CDR1 LNHDA, CDR2 SQIVND (reference sequence). This CDR3 spans 14 amino acids. V lost 2 bases and J lost 5, with 10 bases in between.

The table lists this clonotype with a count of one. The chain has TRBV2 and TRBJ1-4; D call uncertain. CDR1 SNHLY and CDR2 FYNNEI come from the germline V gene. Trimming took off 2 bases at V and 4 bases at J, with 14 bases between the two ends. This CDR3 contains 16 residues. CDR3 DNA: TGTGCCAGCAGTGAAATTCGAAGGCTTGGTAATGAAAAACTGTTTTTT. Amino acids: CASSEIRRLGNEKLFF.